This T cell receptor beta chain was identified in a study of blood T cell repertoires in COVID-19. Study context: In each case, the material was cDNA or gDNA derived from T cells, B-cell-depleted T cells, or PBMCs.

V lost 1 base and J lost 5; bases outside the gene matches: 16. CDR3 length: 20 amino acids. Germline values: CDR1 SGHRS, CDR2 YFSETQ. Generated by immunoSEQ multiplex PCR, the TCRdb table keeps only in-frame clones and is missing some. This table holds roughly 280,000 clones, 88% found once. This clonotype was obtained from a woman in her 30s with COVID-19, enrolled during active disease. The rearrangement joins TRBV5-1 to TRBJ2-2, with TRBD2 matching over 11 bases. The sequencing input was peripheral blood. The CDR3, as DNA: TGCGCCAGCAGCTTGATGGGTCACAGGGCTCTAGCGGGAGGAACCGGGGAGCTGTTTTTT. Residues: CASSLMGHRALAGGTGELFF.